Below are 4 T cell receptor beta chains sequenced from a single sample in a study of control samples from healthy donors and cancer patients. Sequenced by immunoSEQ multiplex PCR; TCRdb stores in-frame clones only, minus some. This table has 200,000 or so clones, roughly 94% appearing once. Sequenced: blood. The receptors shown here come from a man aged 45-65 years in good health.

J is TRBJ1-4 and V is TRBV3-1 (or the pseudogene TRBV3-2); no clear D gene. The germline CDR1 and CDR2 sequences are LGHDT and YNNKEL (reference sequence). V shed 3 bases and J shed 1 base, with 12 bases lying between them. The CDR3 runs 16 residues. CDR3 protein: CASSQRWDITNEKLFF. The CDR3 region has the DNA TGTGCCAGCAGCCAGCGTTGGGATATAACTAATGAAAAACTGTTTTTT.

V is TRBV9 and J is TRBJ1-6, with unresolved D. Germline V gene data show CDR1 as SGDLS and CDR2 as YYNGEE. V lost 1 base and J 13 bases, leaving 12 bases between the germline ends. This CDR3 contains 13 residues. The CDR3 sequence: CASSVTPSHPLHF. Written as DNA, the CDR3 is TGTGCCAGCAGCGTAACCCCCTCCCATCCCCTCCACTTT.

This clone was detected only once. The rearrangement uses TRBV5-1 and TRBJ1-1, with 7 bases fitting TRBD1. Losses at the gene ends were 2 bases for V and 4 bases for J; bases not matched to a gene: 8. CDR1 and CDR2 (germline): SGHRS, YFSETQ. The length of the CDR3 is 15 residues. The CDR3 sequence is CASSLSGTEGTEAFF. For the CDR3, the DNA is TGCGCCAGCAGCTTATCCGGGACAGAGGGCACTGAAGCTTTCTTT. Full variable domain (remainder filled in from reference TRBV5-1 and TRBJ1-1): KAGVTQTPRYLIKTRGQQVTLSCSPISGHRSVSWYQQTPGQGLQFLFEYFSETQRNKGNFPGRFSGRQFSNSRSEMNVSTLELGDSALYLCASSLSGTEGTEAFFGQGTRLTVV.

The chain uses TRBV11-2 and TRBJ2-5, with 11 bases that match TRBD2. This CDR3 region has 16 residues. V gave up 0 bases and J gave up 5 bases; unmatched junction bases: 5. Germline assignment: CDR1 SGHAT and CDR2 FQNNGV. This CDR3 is CASSLDWLAGGETQYF. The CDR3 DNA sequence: TGTGCCAGCAGCTTAGATTGGCTAGCGGGGGGTGAGACCCAGTACTTC.